This entry describes one TCR beta chain. Repertoires were generated with immunoSEQ multiplex PCR, while TCRdb's copy carries only in-frame clones and drops some. Here the sample spans 42,000 or so clones, 90% being singletons. This CDR3 has 15 amino acids. V was cut by 0 bases and J by 2 bases, with 11 bases left in between. Germline V gene sequence: CDR1 SQVTM, CDR2 ANQGSEA. Busulfan-fludarabine conditioning, marrow transplant, and cyclophosphamide on days +3 and +4 were administered. The data stem from a study of T cells after posttransplantation cyclophosphamide. The TCR was taken from a male patient in his sixties who received an allogeneic stem cell transplant from a related donor and was CMV-positive. Some T cells may trace back to the graft donor. This chain links TRBV29-1 with TRBJ1-3, with D maybe TRBD1 (5 bases). The specimen was PBMCs, collected around 63 days after allogeneic stem cell transplant with posttransplant cyclophosphamide. CDR3 DNA: TGCAGCGTTGAAGATTGGGGCAGGCCTGGAAACACCATATATTTT. Amino acid sequence: CSVEDWGRPGNTIYF.